The T cell receptor beta chain under discussion was sequenced for a study of identical twins (dated by TCRdb to the mid-2010s). Regarding the complete study: TCR alpha and beta repertoires from monozygotic twins, unrelated adults of various ages and cord blood were deep-sequenced to test whether fetal clonotypes persist. To rule out contamination, the twin experiments were replicated at different times with different library preparation protocols. The paper as a whole reports these results and caveats: Invariant T cells such as MAIT and iNKT could partly confound zero-insertion analyses, although diverse VJ usage argued against such confounding for most clonotypes. Excess twin sharing in beta out-of-frame sequences was weaker because fewer shared sequences lowered the signal-to-noise ratio. In monozygotic twins, recombination models systematically underestimated out-of-frame TCR alpha sharing, but the models matched the sharing seen between unrelated individuals. Because the same donors could not be followed over many years, the conclusions relied on cross-sectional statistical analysis. Fewer insertions were carried by abundant cord blood beta clonotypes, a similar but weaker trend appeared in young adult naive repertoires, and no such trend appeared in memory repertoires. Compared with coincidental sharing between unrelated individuals, out-of-frame TCR alpha sequences shared between twins had an excess of sequences with low generation probability.

The library relied on 5' RACE. TCRdb shows the sequencer as Illumina HiSeq 2000. Template switching introduced a universal primer binding site; the final cDNA contained a unique molecular identifier, enabling accurate counting of TCR cDNA molecules. First-strand cDNA for TCR alpha and beta chains was synthesized from specific primers in the conserved constant-segment region. To control for contamination, every cDNA library carried two barcodes: a SMART-Mk sample barcode plus Illumina barcodes. TruSeq adapter sequences and Illumina sample barcodes were added in two successive PCR steps. The Illumina HiSeq platform was used with custom primers to sequence TCR alpha and beta cDNA libraries. Concerning the study's data processing: Unique molecular identifiers were extracted from raw reads with MiGEC, and CDR3 positions were determined with MiXCR. For each individual, recombination models were inferred using an EM algorithm with the repgenHMM and IGoR tools. Shared clonotypes were analyzed with the tcR package in R, and sharing was normalized by the product of cloneset sizes. Out-of-frame nonproductive sequences were analyzed to study raw recombination free of thymic and clonal selection effects. Using fastp at Q25 and MiXCR, TCRdb reprocessed the public reads and kept productive beta chains. Here each entry gathers all rows of one CDR3 protein and keeps the most common genes and DNA. The V and J calls reflect TCRdb's pipeline rather than the authors' work. Within this sample are under 1 million distinct CDR3 sequences, with about 12% of them counted one time only. The top ten hold around 1.5% of the sample.

From a lookup of the germline V gene, CDR1 and CDR2 are MGHRA and YSYEKL. Including cysteine and phenylalanine, the CDR3 has 16 amino acids. Just the 48-base CDR3 DNA is kept, in frame starting at base 1. V is pared back by 2 bases and J by 0 bases, with 13 bases lying between the germline termini. Every donor in the study was a healthy Caucasian. The twin cohort consisted of three pairs of female monozygotic twins, all aged about 18 to 30 years. RNA for TCR libraries was isolated from peripheral blood mononuclear cells. In this sample, this clonotype turned up a few times. What antigen it recognizes has not been identified. Base qualities are missing; no much larger clone stands one base away. These data were also filed under a second study, of yellow fever vaccine responses in identical twins. Taken from the second paper: According to the authors, in identical twins the way T cells responded to vaccination appeared partly convergent and partly personalized. Focusing on identical twins, the study followed the T cell clones that responded to the vaccine, and did so with precision.

The TCR comes from a woman younger than 35 in good health. The sequencing input was PBMCs. This chain joins TRBV4-1 to TRBJ1-1; the D gene is perhaps TRBD1, from 6 matching bases. The sequenced DNA is TGCGCCAGCAGCCAAAGAGGGGGGATTATGAACACTGAAGCTTTCTTT. The resulting protein is CASSQRGGIMNTEAFF.